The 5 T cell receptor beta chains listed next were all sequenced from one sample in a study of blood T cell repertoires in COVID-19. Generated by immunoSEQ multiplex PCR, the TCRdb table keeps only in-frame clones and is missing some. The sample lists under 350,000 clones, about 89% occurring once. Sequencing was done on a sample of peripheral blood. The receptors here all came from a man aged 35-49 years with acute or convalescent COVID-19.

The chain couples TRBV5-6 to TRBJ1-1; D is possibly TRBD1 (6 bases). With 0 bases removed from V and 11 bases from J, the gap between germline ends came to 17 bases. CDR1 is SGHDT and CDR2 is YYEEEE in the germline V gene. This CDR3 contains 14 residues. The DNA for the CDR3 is TGTGCCAGCAGCTTGGGAGGGGGTTGGTCGTACGCTTTCTTT. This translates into CASSLGGGWSYAFF.

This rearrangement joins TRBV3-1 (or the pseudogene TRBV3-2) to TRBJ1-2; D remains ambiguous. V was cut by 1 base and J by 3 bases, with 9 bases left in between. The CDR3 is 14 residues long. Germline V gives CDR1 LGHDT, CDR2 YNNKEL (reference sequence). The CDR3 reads CASSQGPGHYGYTF. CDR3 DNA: TGTGCCAGCAGCCAAGGCCCAGGCCACTATGGCTACACCTTC.

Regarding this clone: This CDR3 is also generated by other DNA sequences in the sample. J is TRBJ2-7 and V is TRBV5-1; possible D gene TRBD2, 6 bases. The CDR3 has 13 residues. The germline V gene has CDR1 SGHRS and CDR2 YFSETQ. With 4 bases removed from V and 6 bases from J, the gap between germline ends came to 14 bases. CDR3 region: CASSLRGGLEQYF. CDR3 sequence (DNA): TGCGCCAGCAGCCTCCGGGGAGGTCTCGAGCAGTACTTC.

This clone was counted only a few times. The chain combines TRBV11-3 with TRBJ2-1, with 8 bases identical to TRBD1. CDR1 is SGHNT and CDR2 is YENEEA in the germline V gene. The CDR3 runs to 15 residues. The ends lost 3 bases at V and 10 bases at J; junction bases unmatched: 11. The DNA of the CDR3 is TGTGCCAGCAGCTTCTCCAGGACAGGGCTTCGCGAGCAGTTCTTC. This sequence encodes CASSFSRTGLREQFF.

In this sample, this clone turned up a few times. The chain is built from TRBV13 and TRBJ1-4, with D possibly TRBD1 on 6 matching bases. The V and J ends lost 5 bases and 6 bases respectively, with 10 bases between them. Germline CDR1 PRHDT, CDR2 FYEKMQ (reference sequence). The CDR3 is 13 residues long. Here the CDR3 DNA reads TGTGCCAGCAGCACCAGACAGGATGAAAAACTGTTTTTT. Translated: CASSTRQDEKLFF.